This TCR beta chain comes out of a study of control samples from healthy donors and cancer patients. Profiling relied on immunoSEQ multiplex PCR, and the TCRdb table lists in-frame clones only, not all of them. This sample contains about 200,000 clones. Germline CDR1 SGHDT, CDR2 YYEEEE. Trimming cost V 3 bases and J 1 base, with 20 bases left between them. CDR3 length equals 18 residues. The chain recombines TRBV5-6 with TRBJ2-1; D is possibly TRBD1 (6 bases). The TCR was taken from a woman between 25 and 40 years old in good health. Material: blood. As DNA, the CDR3 is TGTGCCAGCAGCTGGGGGATGGGGGCCCTGGGGTCCTACAATGAGCAGTTCTTC. Translation: CASSWGMGALGSYNEQFF.